The rows below give T cell receptor beta chains drawn from one sample of a study of Graves' ophthalmopathy and Graves' hyperthyroidism. One entry per CDR3 protein results from TCRdb running MiXCR on the multiplex PCR reads. The data show over 650,000 distinct CDR3 sequences, with over 40% seen just once and more than 2.5% held by the top ten. The sequenced sample consisted of peripheral blood. Every receptor here comes from an adult man with Graves' ophthalmopathy. CDR3s include the opening cysteine and the closing phenylalanine or tryptophan. The order of the fields is D gene, J gene, V gene, clone size, CDR3 protein, CDR3 DNA. D genes are given only for firm matches. Rows may omit the clone size; those that give it use once, few, many or a size class.

D gene: .
J gene: TRBJ1-2
V gene: TRBV30
clone size: .
CDR3 protein: CAWSLGGSYGYTF
CDR3 DNA: TGTGCCTGGAGCCTCGGGGGTAGCTATGGCTACACCTTC

D gene: .
J gene: TRBJ2-2
V gene: TRBV29-1
clone size: few
CDR3 protein: CSVEDQARGDTGELFF
CDR3 DNA: TGCAGCGTTGAAGATCAAGCCAGGGGCGACACCGGGGAGCTGTTTTTT

D gene: .
J gene: TRBJ1-3
V gene: TRBV9
clone size: many
CDR3 protein: CASSVYPGQYSGNTIYF
CDR3 DNA: TGTGCCAGCAGCGTGTACCCGGGACAATACTCTGGAAACACCATATATTTT

D gene: TRBD2
J gene: TRBJ2-5
V gene: TRBV7-9
clone size: once
CDR3 protein: CASSLVSGRASGETQYF
CDR3 DNA: TGTGCCAGCAGCTTAGTGTCAGGGAGGGCCTCGGGAGAGACCCAGTACTTC

D gene: .
J gene: TRBJ2-1
V gene: TRBV11-3
clone size: .
CDR3 protein: CASREGPFGEQFF
CDR3 DNA: TGTGCCAGCAGGGAAGGGCCCTTCGGTGAGCAGTTCTTC

D gene: TRBD2
J gene: TRBJ2-7
V gene: TRBV29-1
clone size: .
CDR3 protein: CSPGTSGASYEQYF
CDR3 DNA: TGCAGCCCAGGGACTAGCGGAGCCTCCTACGAGCAGTACTTC

D gene: .
J gene: TRBJ1-2
V gene: TRBV7-9
clone size: many
CDR3 protein: CASSPQVAHYGYTF
CDR3 DNA: TGTGCCAGCAGCCCACAAGTAGCACACTATGGCTACACCTTC

D gene: .
J gene: TRBJ2-1
V gene: TRBV4-1
clone size: few
CDR3 protein: CASSQEGLSYNEQFF
CDR3 DNA: TGCGCCAGCAGCCAAGAGGGCCTCTCCTACAATGAGCAGTTCTTC

D gene: .
J gene: TRBJ1-2
V gene: TRBV29-1
clone size: many
CDR3 protein: CSVDGQGPYGYTF
CDR3 DNA: TGCAGCGTTGATGGGCAGGGCCCCTATGGCTACACCTTC

D gene: .
J gene: TRBJ2-3
V gene: TRBV7-9
clone size: .
CDR3 protein: CASSTSSTDTQYF
CDR3 DNA: TGTGCCAGCAGCACCTCCTCGACAGATACGCAGTATTTT

D gene: .
J gene: TRBJ2-5
V gene: TRBV19
clone size: many
CDR3 protein: CASSGGVETQYF
CDR3 DNA: TGTGCCAGTAGTGGAGGGGTAGAGACCCAGTACTTC

D gene: TRBD1
J gene: TRBJ1-2
V gene: TRBV10-3
clone size: .
CDR3 protein: CASSQPDRGSYGYTF
CDR3 DNA: TGTGCCAGCAGCCAACCGGACAGGGGGAGCTATGGCTACACCTTC

D gene: TRBD1
J gene: TRBJ1-2
V gene: TRBV19
clone size: many
CDR3 protein: CASSIQGAGDYGYTF
CDR3 DNA: TGTGCCAGTAGTATCCAGGGGGCCGGGGACTATGGCTACACCTTC

D gene: TRBD1
J gene: TRBJ1-5
V gene: TRBV20-1
clone size: many
CDR3 protein: CSARDGQVQPQHF
CDR3 DNA: TGCAGTGCTAGAGACGGACAGGTACAGCCCCAGCATTTT

D gene: TRBD2
J gene: TRBJ2-7
V gene: TRBV27
clone size: .
CDR3 protein: CASRSGTSKEQYF
CDR3 DNA: TGTGCCAGCAGATCCGGGACTAGCAAGGAGCAGTACTTC

D gene: .
J gene: TRBJ1-5
V gene: TRBV6-6
clone size: .
CDR3 protein: CASSEAAGDSQPRHF
CDR3 DNA: TGTGCCAGCAGTGAAGCAGCGGGGGATAGTCAGCCCCGGCATTTT

D gene: .
J gene: TRBJ2-7
V gene: TRBV6-5
clone size: .
CDR3 protein: CASSRDNPILYEQYF
CDR3 DNA: TGTGCCAGCAGTCGGGACAACCCAATCCTCTACGAGCAGTACTTC

D gene: TRBD1
J gene: TRBJ1-2
V gene: TRBV29-1
clone size: .
CDR3 protein: CSVAQGLGYTF
CDR3 DNA: TGCAGCGTAGCACAGGGGCTTGGCTACACCTTC

D gene: .
J gene: TRBJ1-5
V gene: TRBV2
clone size: .
CDR3 protein: CASSDPGAYSNQPQHF
CDR3 DNA: TGTGCCAGCAGTGACCCAGGCGCTTATAGCAATCAGCCCCAGCATTTT

D gene: TRBD1
J gene: TRBJ1-3
V gene: TRBV20-1
clone size: once
CDR3 protein: CSSSGQGRNTIYF
CDR3 DNA: TGCAGTTCATCGGGACAGGGTAGAAACACCATATATTTT

D gene: TRBD1
J gene: TRBJ2-2
V gene: TRBV20-1
clone size: .
CDR3 protein: CSAQPGTGGGELFF
CDR3 DNA: TGCAGTGCTCAACCCGGGACAGGGGGCGGGGAGCTGTTTTTT

D gene: .
J gene: TRBJ2-3
V gene: TRBV7-9
clone size: .
CDR3 protein: CASSRKGGTDTQYF
CDR3 DNA: TGTGCCAGCAGCCGAAAGGGGGGCACAGATACGCAGTATTTT

D gene: TRBD1
J gene: TRBJ1-1
V gene: TRBV10-3
clone size: many
CDR3 protein: CATLRDRGRSEAFF
CDR3 DNA: TGTGCCACCCTCCGAGACAGGGGAAGATCTGAAGCTTTCTTT

D gene: TRBD2
J gene: TRBJ2-5
V gene: TRBV7-9
clone size: many
CDR3 protein: CASSWTSGWGETQYF
CDR3 DNA: TGTGCCAGCAGCTGGACTAGCGGGTGGGGAGAGACCCAGTACTTC

D gene: TRBD2
J gene: TRBJ2-7
V gene: TRBV10-3
clone size: many
CDR3 protein: CAISRLAGLYEQYF
CDR3 DNA: TGTGCCATCAGTAGATTAGCGGGGCTCTACGAGCAGTACTTC

D gene: .
J gene: TRBJ2-6
V gene: TRBV29-1
clone size: .
CDR3 protein: CSVDSGDGANVLTF
CDR3 DNA: TGCAGCGTTGATTCAGGGGACGGGGCCAACGTCCTGACTTTC

D gene: .
J gene: TRBJ2-5
V gene: TRBV15
clone size: many
CDR3 protein: CATSRDGETQYF
CDR3 DNA: TGTGCCACCAGCAGAGATGGGGAGACCCAGTACTTC

D gene: .
J gene: TRBJ2-5
V gene: TRBV4-1
clone size: many
CDR3 protein: CASSWQETQYF
CDR3 DNA: TGCGCCAGCAGCTGGCAAGAGACCCAGTACTTC

D gene: .
J gene: TRBJ1-5
V gene: TRBV5-1
clone size: once
CDR3 protein: CASSWGEGGGNQPQHF
CDR3 DNA: TGCGCCAGCAGCTGGGGGGAGGGCGGCGGCAATCAGCCCCAGCATTTT

D gene: .
J gene: TRBJ1-5
V gene: TRBV19
clone size: .
CDR3 protein: CASSTQTGRNQPQHF
CDR3 DNA: TGTGCCAGTAGTACCCAGACAGGTCGCAATCAGCCCCAGCATTTT

D gene: .
J gene: TRBJ1-2
V gene: TRBV25-1
clone size: many
CDR3 protein: CASSDGTDLGDTF
CDR3 DNA: TGTGCCAGCAGTGACGGGACGGATTTGGGGGACACCTTC

D gene: TRBD1
J gene: TRBJ2-7
V gene: TRBV20-1
clone size: many
CDR3 protein: CSALGTGDYEQYF
CDR3 DNA: TGCAGTGCCCTCGGGACAGGGGATTACGAGCAGTACTTC

D gene: TRBD1
J gene: TRBJ1-3
V gene: TRBV11-1
clone size: .
CDR3 protein: CASSFPRQGAQASGNTIYF
CDR3 DNA: TGTGCCAGCAGCTTTCCACGACAGGGGGCCCAGGCATCTGGAAACACCATATATTTT

D gene: TRBD1
J gene: TRBJ2-7
V gene: TRBV25-1
clone size: .
CDR3 protein: CASETGAYEQYF
CDR3 DNA: TGTGCCAGCGAAACAGGGGCCTACGAGCAGTACTTC

D gene: .
J gene: TRBJ1-6
V gene: TRBV20-1
clone size: .
CDR3 protein: CSVRGDRYNSPLHF
CDR3 DNA: TGCAGTGTTAGGGGGGACCGATATAATTCACCCCTCCACTTT

D gene: TRBD2
J gene: TRBJ2-7
V gene: TRBV12-3/TRBV12-4
clone size: .
CDR3 protein: CASSLGNSGSAGEQYF
CDR3 DNA: TGTGCCAGCAGTTTGGGGAATAGCGGGAGCGCCGGGGAGCAGTACTTC

D gene: TRBD2
J gene: TRBJ2-5
V gene: TRBV12-3/TRBV12-4
clone size: .
CDR3 protein: CASSLETSREAQYF
CDR3 DNA: TGTGCCAGCAGTTTAGAGACTAGCCGAGAGGCCCAGTACTTC

D gene: .
J gene: TRBJ1-4
V gene: TRBV25-1
clone size: many
CDR3 protein: CASSEWEGGSEKLFF
CDR3 DNA: TGTGCCAGCAGTGAATGGGAGGGGGGGAGTGAAAAACTGTTTTTT

D gene: .
J gene: TRBJ2-6
V gene: TRBV10-3
clone size: .
CDR3 protein: CAIRAGSLSGANVLTF
CDR3 DNA: TGTGCCATCAGGGCGGGAAGCCTCTCTGGGGCCAACGTCCTGACTTTC

D gene: TRBD1
J gene: TRBJ1-2
V gene: TRBV29-1
clone size: many
CDR3 protein: CSAETGDYGYTF
CDR3 DNA: TGCAGCGCAGAGACAGGGGACTATGGCTACACCTTC

D gene: TRBD2
J gene: TRBJ2-3
V gene: TRBV7-8
clone size: .
CDR3 protein: CASSSLPSGGADTQYF
CDR3 DNA: TGTGCCAGCAGCTCCCTCCCCAGCGGGGGCGCAGATACGCAGTATTTT

D gene: .
J gene: TRBJ2-2
V gene: TRBV7-3
clone size: many
CDR3 protein: CASSPAHTGELFF
CDR3 DNA: TGTGCCAGCAGCCCCGCTCACACCGGGGAGCTGTTTTTT

D gene: TRBD1
J gene: TRBJ2-2
V gene: TRBV24-1
clone size: .
CDR3 protein: CAASDPGTGITGELFF
CDR3 DNA: TGTGCCGCCAGTGATCCCGGGACAGGGATTACCGGGGAGCTGTTTTTT

D gene: .
J gene: TRBJ1-4
V gene: TRBV12-3/TRBV12-4
clone size: few
CDR3 protein: CASSLALVGTNEKLFF
CDR3 DNA: TGTGCCAGCAGTTTAGCGCTAGTCGGGACTAATGAAAAACTGTTTTTT

D gene: TRBD2
J gene: TRBJ2-5
V gene: TRBV24-1
clone size: many
CDR3 protein: CATSDSREGLAGGETQYF
CDR3 DNA: TGTGCCACCAGTGATTCGAGGGAGGGACTAGCGGGAGGAGAGACCCAGTACTTC

D gene: .
J gene: TRBJ2-5
V gene: TRBV4-1
clone size: many
CDR3 protein: CASKQTGRKTQYF
CDR3 DNA: TGCGCCAGCAAACAGACAGGAAGGAAGACCCAGTACTTC

D gene: .
J gene: TRBJ1-5
V gene: TRBV30
clone size: .
CDR3 protein: CAWNEGGSQPQHF
CDR3 DNA: TGTGCCTGGAACGAGGGGGGTAGTCAGCCCCAGCATTTT

D gene: .
J gene: TRBJ2-2
V gene: TRBV9
clone size: few
CDR3 protein: CASSPQGGGNTGELFF
CDR3 DNA: TGTGCCAGCAGCCCCCAGGGGGGGGGGAACACCGGGGAGCTGTTTTTT

D gene: TRBD1
J gene: TRBJ1-5
V gene: TRBV5-8
clone size: few
CDR3 protein: CASSFGQGGRSNQPQHF
CDR3 DNA: TGTGCCAGCAGCTTCGGACAGGGGGGACGTAGCAATCAGCCCCAGCATTTT

D gene: .
J gene: TRBJ2-2
V gene: TRBV24-1
clone size: many
CDR3 protein: CATSAQGNTGELFF
CDR3 DNA: TGTGCCACCAGTGCACAGGGGAACACCGGGGAGCTGTTTTTT

D gene: .
J gene: TRBJ2-7
V gene: TRBV29-1
clone size: .
CDR3 protein: CSVLTGIYEQYF
CDR3 DNA: TGCAGCGTTCTCACAGGGATCTACGAGCAGTACTTC

D gene: TRBD1
J gene: TRBJ1-2
V gene: TRBV12-3/TRBV12-4
clone size: many
CDR3 protein: CASRSDRGTYGYTF
CDR3 DNA: TGTGCCAGCAGGAGCGACAGGGGCACCTATGGCTACACCTTC

D gene: .
J gene: TRBJ1-2
V gene: TRBV5-1
clone size: .
CDR3 protein: CASRWPWESYGYTF
CDR3 DNA: TGCGCCAGCAGGTGGCCGTGGGAATCGTATGGCTACACCTTC